This T cell receptor beta chain is drawn from a study of T-cell memory formation after mild COVID-19. Turning to the study itself: Largely, the TCR clusters proved donor specific. General study findings and limits: Proof of SARS-CoV-2 specificity was absent for the second-wave clones that crested on day 37. Certain responding clones were present in pre-infection memory, suggesting participation of cross-reactive memory. Later expanders leaned toward CD4+, whereas clones contracting from day 15 to 85 were balanced CD4/CD8.

Trimming left V 3 bases short and J 4 bases short, with 2 bases between. The CDR3 loop spans 11 amino acids. TCRdb re-analysed the 5' RACE reads in MiXCR, keeping a single row per CDR3 protein. This repertoire shows 200,000 to 300,000 distinct CDR3 sequences, roughly 9.4% found once; its top ten account for approximately 20%. This clonotype was detected ten times or more. Its antigen is unidentified. The rearrangement links TRBV12-3 or TRBV12-4 to TRBJ2-3; no clear D gene. The source is a man aged 18 to 29 who had mild COVID-19 (a few samples of this study predate the infection). Cell type and time point are not known. Sequencing was carried out using PBMCs or a T cell subset sorted from them (not recorded which). CDR3 region: CASSLADTQYF. CDR3 nucleotide sequence: TGTGCCAGCAGTTTGGCAGATACGCAGTATTTT.